This T cell receptor beta chain was recovered during a study of OX40 agonist ivuxolimab in advanced cancers. Study details: Three partial responders included one hepatocellular carcinoma patient and two cutaneous melanoma patients.

Generated by immunoSEQ multiplex PCR, the TCRdb table keeps only in-frame clones and is missing some. The sample records nearly 80,000 clones, approximately 84% being singletons. CDR1 SQVTM and CDR2 ANQGSEA come from the germline V gene. The CDR3 extends over 12 amino acids. The V end lost 4 bases, the J end lost 7 bases, and 8 bases lay between the germline ends. The chain joins TRBV29-1 to TRBJ1-6; the D is unclear. The sequencing here drew on CD4+ or CD8+ T cells sorted from blood, taken in a trial of the OX40 agonist ivuxolimab. This TCR was recovered from an adult with an advanced solid tumor such as melanoma, head and neck, liver or kidney cancer. The DNA of the CDR3 is TGCAGCGTTGCTGAGGTGAATTCACCCCTCCACTTT. Encoded protein: CSVAEVNSPLHF.